A single sample gave rise to the 9 T cell receptor beta chains below, sequenced in a study of cytomegalovirus exposure and HLA in healthy donors. The PCR was carried out with 60 Vbeta primers and 13 Jbeta primers. Libraries were prepared by immunoSEQ multiplex PCR; TCRdb keeps only in-frame clonotypes and omits some of them. The table lists approximately 140,000 clones, 83% of them singletons. Sequenced material: PBMCs. These receptors were taken from a girl aged 2-9 years in good health and CMV-seronegative.

This chain joins TRBV19 and TRBJ1-2, with D tentatively TRBD1 (6 bases). The CDR3 totals 14 residues. The V end was cut by 6 bases, the J end by 4 bases, with 15 bases between. Germline CDR1 is LNHDA and CDR2 is SQIVND (reference sequence). The CDR3 DNA sequence: TGTGCCAGTAGAAGGGGGGGCCGGCGCTATGGCTACACCTTC. Its protein is CASRRGGRRYGYTF.

The count of this clone is one. The chain links TRBV19 to TRBJ2-1; 11 positions agree with TRBD1. J gave up 6 bases and V 3 bases, and 7 bases lay outside the gene matches. The V gene's germline CDR1 is LNHDA and CDR2 SQIVND (reference sequence). The CDR3 extends over 16 amino acids. CDR3 DNA: TGTGCCAGTAGTATGATAGGACAGGGGGCGATCAATGAGCAGTTCTTC. It translates to CASSMIGQGAINEQFF.

The rearrangement uses TRBV4-1 and TRBJ2-5; 8 bases are a match to TRBD1. Gene TRBJ2-7 matches the end of the DNA better, so the J call may be wrong. CDR1 MGHRA and CDR2 YSYEKL come from the germline V gene. CDR3 length: 18 residues. CDR3 nucleotide sequence: TGCGCCAGCAGCCAAGTCCCCCCAGAGACAGGGGCATACTACGAGCAGTACTTC. It specifies CASSQVPPETGAYYEQYF.

The V call is TRBV5-4, the J call TRBJ2-7; 14 nucleotides line up with TRBD2. The CDR3 extends over 14 amino acids. Trimming at V came to 10 bases and at J to 6 bases, leaving 9 bases not matched to a gene. CDR1 SGHNT and CDR2 YYREEE come from the germline V gene (reference sequence). This CDR3 is CASGLAGARVEQYF. The CDR3, as DNA: TGTGCCTCGGGACTAGCGGGGGCTCGGGTCGAGCAGTACTTC. The full variable domain, with the rest looked up from reference TRBV5-4 and TRBJ2-7, is ETGVTQSPTHLIKTRGQQVTLRCSSQSGHNTVSWYQQALGQGPQFIFQYYREEENGRGNFPPRFSGLQFPNYSSELNVNALELDDSALYLCASGLAGARVEQYFGPGTRLTVT.

This chain joins TRBV5-1 and TRBJ2-3, with TRBD2 identical over 12 bases. The CDR3 consists of 17 residues. The trim removed 2 bases at V and 0 bases at J, leaving 4 bases unmatched. Germline CDR1 reads SGHRS; CDR2 reads YFSETQ. The CDR3 here is CASSFGLAGTSTDTQYF. The CDR3 bases are TGCGCCAGCAGCTTCGGACTAGCGGGGACTAGCACAGATACGCAGTATTTT.

V gene TRBV19 combines with J gene TRBJ2-7, with no clear D. CDR1 is LNHDA and CDR2 is SQIVND in the germline V gene (reference sequence). V shed 0 bases and J shed 1 base, with 4 bases lying between them. The CDR3 length is 13 residues. In DNA form, the CDR3 reads TGTGCCAGTAGTATAGACAGATCCTACGAGCAGTACTTC. Its protein product is CASSIDRSYEQYF. Using reference TRBV19 and TRBJ2-7 for the parts outside the CDR3, the full variable domain is DGGITQSPKYLFRKEGQNVTLSCEQNLNHDAMYWYRQDPGQGLRLIYYSQIVNDFQKGDIAEGYSVSREKKESFPLTVTSAQKNPTAFYLCASSIDRSYEQYFGPGTRLTVT.

The rearrangement uses TRBV10-3 and TRBJ1-2; 9 positions match TRBD1. Germline V gene lookup returns CDR1 ENHRY and CDR2 SYGVKD. J lost 7 bases, V lost 5 bases, and 8 bases had no gene match. CDR3 size: 14 residues. The CDR3 nucleotides are TGTGCCATCAGTCCCGGGACAGGGCGTTCTGGCTACACCTTC. Amino acids: CAISPGTGRSGYTF.

This sequence joins TRBV5-1 and TRBJ2-7, with D possibly matching TRBD1 (5 bases). Trimming removed 4 bases from V and 3 bases from J, with 14 bases in between. The CDR3 has 14 residues. CDR1 SGHRS and CDR2 YFSETQ come from the germline V gene. The CDR3 DNA reads as TGCGCCAGCAGCCCCACCCAGGGAAGCTACGAGCAGTACTTC. It yields the protein CASSPTQGSYEQYF.

The J gene is TRBJ2-7, the V gene TRBV29-1; TRBD1 aligns across 10 bases. Germline V gives CDR1 SQVTM, CDR2 ANQGSEA. Unmatched junction bases numbered 2, after V lost 4 bases and J lost 2 bases. CDR3 size: 13 residues. CDR3 in DNA: TGCAGCGTTGGACAGGGGGCTGCCTACGAGCAGTACTTC. This codes for CSVGQGAAYEQYF.